This passage covers 26 T cell receptor beta chains from one sample sequenced in a study of cytomegalovirus exposure and HLA in healthy donors. Sequenced by immunoSEQ multiplex PCR; TCRdb stores in-frame clones only, minus some. Of about 360,000 clones in the sample, just over 85% were seen once. The sample consisted of PBMCs. The receptors were gathered from a woman between 18 and 29 years old in good health and CMV-seronegative.

This chain joins TRBV19 and TRBJ2-1; 7 nucleotides line up with TRBD1. Germline V CDR1 and CDR2: LNHDA, SQIVND (reference sequence). V dropped 7 bases and J dropped 10; count of bases not matched to a gene: 13. CDR3 length equals 14 residues. CDR3 coding DNA: TGTGCCAGTATCCAGACAGGGTCTTTGGGCGAGCAGTTCTTC. It codes for CASIQTGSLGEQFF.

J is TRBJ1-1 and V is TRBV7-9; TRBD1 matches 12 bases. V shed 3 bases, J shed 5 bases, and the junction held 4 bases outside the gene matches. This CDR3 contains 15 residues. Germline CDR1 is SEHNR and CDR2 is FQNEAQ (reference sequence). CDR3 coding DNA: TGTGCCAGCAGCTTCGGGACAGGGGGCAAAACTGAAGCTTTCTTT. This codes for CASSFGTGGKTEAFF.

This clone has only a few counts. CDR3 protein: CASRDRGPGELFF. The CDR3 region has the DNA TGTGCCAGCAGGGACAGGGGACCCGGGGAGCTGTTTTTT. This chain connects TRBV6-5 to TRBJ2-2, with TRBD1 identical over 9 bases. Per germline, CDR1 MNHEY and CDR2 SVGAGI. The CDR3 consists of 13 residues. V shed 6 bases, J shed 6 bases, and the junction held 2 bases outside the gene matches.

This clone was detected only a few times. The genes are TRBV2 and TRBJ2-7, with 15 bases that match TRBD2. The CDR3 contains 14 residues. With V trimmed by 6 bases and J by 5 bases, 2 bases remained unmatched. Germline V gene sequence: CDR1 SNHLY, CDR2 FYNNEI. Here the CDR3 reads CASRGLAGGHEQYF. The CDR3 DNA reads TGTGCCAGCAGGGGACTAGCGGGAGGTCACGAGCAGTACTTC.

CDR3 residues: CASSLEADTQYF. The CDR3 DNA sequence: TGTGCCAGCAGTTTAGAGGCAGATACGCAGTATTTT. This chain uses TRBV28 with TRBJ2-3; D call uncertain. V lost 2 bases to trimming and J lost 4 bases, with 4 bases between them. CDR3 length: 12 residues. Germline V gene sequence: CDR1 MDHEN, CDR2 SYDVKM.

This rearrangement joins TRBV29-1 to TRBJ2-2; 7 bases map to TRBD1. The CDR3 sequence is 13 residues long. J was trimmed by 7 bases and V by 6 bases; bases with no gene match: 8. CDR1 is SQVTM and CDR2 is ANQGSEA in the germline V gene. CDR3 coding DNA: TGCAGCGTGGGGAAACAGGGGAGCGGGGAGCTGTTTTTT. Its protein is CSVGKQGSGELFF.

This chain links TRBV11-2 with TRBJ1-1, with 7 bases matching TRBD1. Germline V lookup: CDR1 SGHAT, CDR2 FQNNGV. This CDR3 is 14 amino acids long. V was clipped by 9 bases and J by 0 bases; unmatched bases: 7. The CDR3 DNA reads TGTGCCAGTTTGAGGGGGCGTTTGAACACTGAAGCTTTCTTT. Protein sequence: CASLRGRLNTEAFF.

This clone was observed a few times. The genes are TRBV30 and TRBJ2-1; 9 bases match TRBD2. The V gene end was trimmed by 3 bases and the J gene end by 4 bases; junction bases not matched to a gene: 4. The CDR3 is made up of 14 amino acids. Germline V gives CDR1 GTSNPN, CDR2 SVGIG (reference sequence). The CDR3 coding sequence is TGTGCCTGGAGGGTAGCGGGAGAGTACAATGAGCAGTTCTTC. Its protein product is CAWRVAGEYNEQFF. The whole variable domain, filled in from reference TRBV30 and TRBJ2-1, reads SQTIHQWPATLVQPVGSPLSLECTVEGTSNPNLYWYRQAAGRGLQLLFYSVGIGQISSEVPQNLSASRPQDRQFILSSKKLLLSDSGFYLCAWRVAGEYNEQFFGPGTRLTVL.

This chain uses TRBV4-1 with TRBJ2-2; 10 nucleotides match TRBD2. The CDR3 runs to 19 residues. J was trimmed by 7 bases and V by 0 bases; bases with no gene match: 14. The V gene's germline CDR1 is MGHRA and CDR2 YSYEKL. The CDR3 bases are TGCGCCAGCAGCCAAGATCTGGGGCCTAGCGGGGGAACCGGCGGGGAGCTGTTTTTT. This sequence encodes CASSQDLGPSGGTGGELFF.

The V and J genes are TRBV2 and TRBJ1-5; TRBD1 is a possible D gene (5 bases). There are 16 residues in the CDR3. V lost 6 bases and J lost 1, with 16 bases in between. Germline CDR1 SNHLY, CDR2 FYNNEI. CDR3 protein: CASSVGGGISNQPQHF. The CDR3 DNA reads as TGTGCCAGCAGCGTGGGGGGGGGAATAAGCAATCAGCCCCAGCATTTT.

The chain is built from TRBV6-1 and TRBJ1-5; 8 nucleotides match TRBD1. Unmatched junction bases numbered 6, after V lost 2 bases and J lost 6 bases. The CDR3 totals 15 residues. Germline assignment: CDR1 MNHNS and CDR2 SASEGT. CDR3 sequence reads: CASSEIPGGIQPQHF. CDR3 in DNA: TGTGCCAGCAGTGAAATTCCAGGGGGCATTCAGCCCCAGCATTTT.

The genes are TRBV13 and TRBJ2-7; TRBD1 aligns across 7 bases. With 5 bases clipped from V and 3 bases from J, the junction kept 7 bases outside the gene matches. The CDR3 is 14 residues long. In germline, CDR1 is PRHDT, CDR2 FYEKMQ (reference sequence). The CDR3 protein is CASSNDREGYEQYF. Here the CDR3 DNA reads TGTGCCAGCAGCAACGACAGGGAAGGCTACGAGCAGTACTTC. The variable domain in full, with the rest retrieved from reference TRBV13 and TRBJ2-7, is AAGVIQSPRHLIKEKRETATLKCYPIPRHDTVYWYQQGPGQDPQFLISFYEKMQSDKGSIPDRFSAQQFSDYHSELNMSSLELGDSALYFCASSNDREGYEQYFGPGTRLTVT.

This sequence joins TRBV27 and TRBJ1-5; 11 nucleotides line up with TRBD1. The CDR3 spans 13 residues. The germline gives CDR1 MNHEY, CDR2 SMNVEV (reference sequence). With 5 bases clipped from V and 6 bases from J, the junction kept 0 bases outside the gene matches. CDR3 sequence: CASSGTGGQPQHF. DNA of the CDR3: TGTGCCAGCAGTGGGACAGGGGGTCAGCCCCAGCATTTT.

V usage is TRBV28 and J usage is TRBJ2-1; D gene uncertain. The length of the CDR3 is 13 residues. CDR1 is MDHEN, CDR2 SYDVKM, per germline. V lost 4 bases, J lost 12 bases, and 16 bases lay in between. DNA of the CDR3: TGTGCCAGCAGTTCCCCCTTGACTGGCGGGCAGTTCTTC. Translation gives CASSSPLTGGQFF. The variable domain in full, with the rest retrieved from reference TRBV28 and TRBJ2-1, is DVKVTQSSRYLVKRTGEKVFLECVQDMDHENMFWYRQDPGLGLRLIYFSYDVKMKEKGDIPEGYSVSREKKERFSLILESASTNQTSMYLCASSSPLTGGQFFGPGTRLTVL.

This clone came up a few times. The chain employs TRBV9 and TRBJ2-1; no reliable D call. The CDR3 totals 13 residues. V was clipped by 0 bases and J by 9 bases, with 10 bases between them. CDR1 is SGDLS and CDR2 is YYNGEE in the germline V gene. CDR3 DNA: TGTGCCAGCAGCGTAGGAACTCGTGCTGAGCAGTTCTTC. It translates to CASSVGTRAEQFF.

This rearrangement joins TRBV9 to TRBJ2-1; 15 bases match TRBD2. J gave up 7 bases and V 0 bases, and 8 bases lay outside the gene matches. Germline-derived CDR1 and CDR2 are SGDLS and YYNGEE. This CDR3 spans 18 amino acids. The CDR3 here is CASSVVPYGTSGRNEQFF. The CDR3 DNA is TGTGCCAGCAGCGTAGTACCCTATGGGACTAGCGGGAGGAATGAGCAGTTCTTC.

This clone was seen just once. This chain links TRBV28 with TRBJ2-1; 9 nucleotides line up with TRBD1. This CDR3 spans 16 amino acids. The germline CDR1 and CDR2 sequences are MDHEN and SYDVKM. The ends lost 5 bases at V and 4 bases at J; junction bases unmatched: 9. The DNA for the CDR3 is TGTGCCAGCAGTCCGATGGGGGACAGGGTATACAATGAGCAGTTCTTC. It encodes CASSPMGDRVYNEQFF.

The V and J genes are TRBV2 and TRBJ2-7; 8 bases fit TRBD2. J gave up 0 bases and V 6 bases, and 1 base lay outside the gene matches. Germline values: CDR1 SNHLY, CDR2 FYNNEI. The CDR3 is 13 residues long. The CDR3 region is CASSGGDSYEQYF. Written as DNA, the CDR3 is TGTGCCAGCAGCGGGGGGGACTCCTACGAGCAGTACTTC.

This chain joins TRBV2 and TRBJ2-7; D remains ambiguous. CDR1 is SNHLY and CDR2 is FYNNEI in the germline V gene. V shed 6 bases and J shed 2 bases, with 17 bases lying between them. The CDR3 contains 15 residues. CDR3 nucleotide sequence: TGTGCCAGCAGAGAAAGTCCCAAATACACCTACGAGCAGTACTTC. It is translated as CASRESPKYTYEQYF.

This clone appeared once. This chain connects TRBV6-1 to TRBJ2-5; D might be TRBD2 (6 bases). Trimming removed 4 bases at V and 1 base at J, with 10 bases between. The CDR3 is 14 residues long. From germline, CDR1 is MNHNS and CDR2 SASEGT. The CDR3 DNA is TGTGCCAGCAGTGCCCCGGGACTCCAAGAGACCCAGTACTTC. Encoded protein: CASSAPGLQETQYF.

This clone came up once. CDR3 loop: CASRGDFTGELFF. The CDR3 DNA reads TGTGCCAGCAGGGGGGACTTCACCGGGGAGCTGTTTTTT. The chain employs TRBV2 and TRBJ2-2; weak D call: TRBD2 (6 bases). The length of the CDR3 is 13 residues. V was shortened by 6 bases and J by 4 bases, with 9 bases between the two germline ends. In germline, CDR1 is SNHLY, CDR2 FYNNEI.

The genes are TRBV21-1 and TRBJ1-2; no check of the table's D call, TRBD1, against the DNA was made. TRBV21-1 is labeled a pseudogene. CDR3 size: 14 residues. The CDR3 sequence is CASSKGTGEDGYTF. Written as DNA, the CDR3 is TGTGCCAGCAGCAAGGGGACAGGGGAGGATGGCTACACCTTC.

The chain links TRBV5-6 to TRBJ1-2; a possible D gene is TRBD1 (5 bases). V was pared by 3 bases and J by 5 bases, with 17 bases between. The CDR3 spans 15 residues. Germline V gene sequence: CDR1 SGHDT, CDR2 YYEEEE. CDR3 in amino acids: CASSSLSGTFYGYTF. The CDR3 bases are TGTGCCAGCAGCTCGTTATCCGGGACTTTTTATGGCTACACCTTC.

The chain combines TRBV7-2 with TRBJ1-2, with D perhaps TRBD1 (6 bases). Germline CDR1 reads SGHTA; CDR2 reads FQGNSA. Trimming took 5 bases from V and 8 from J, leaving 12 bases between them. The length of the CDR3 is 12 residues. The CDR3 nucleotides are TGTGCCAGCAGCGCAGGGGTTGGAGGCTACACCTTC. This gives the protein CASSAGVGGYTF. Together with reference TRBV7-2 and TRBJ1-2, the CDR3 gives the full variable domain: GAGVSQSPSNKVTEKGKDVELRCDPISGHTALYWYRQSLGQGLEFLIYFQGNSAPDKSGLPSDRFSAERTGGSVSTLTIQRTQQEDSAVYLCASSAGVGGYTFGSGTRLTVV.

V gene TRBV28 combines with J gene TRBJ1-2; D not certain. CDR1 is MDHEN, CDR2 SYDVKM, per germline. This CDR3 has 11 residues. With 4 bases removed from V and 7 bases from J, the gap between germline ends came to 7 bases. CDR3 region: CASSSHIGYTF. In DNA, the CDR3 is TGTGCCAGCAGTTCACACATTGGCTACACCTTC.

This clone occurred a few times. The rearrangement links TRBV10-1 to TRBJ2-7; weak D call: TRBD1 (5 bases). V lost 0 bases and J 3 bases, leaving 15 bases between the germline ends. This CDR3 spans 16 amino acids. The V gene's germline CDR1 is WNHNN and CDR2 SYGVQD (reference sequence). Here the CDR3 DNA reads TGCGCCAGCAGTGAGTCGAAAGACAGATCTTGCTACGAGCAGTACTTC. This translates into CASSESKDRSCYEQYF.